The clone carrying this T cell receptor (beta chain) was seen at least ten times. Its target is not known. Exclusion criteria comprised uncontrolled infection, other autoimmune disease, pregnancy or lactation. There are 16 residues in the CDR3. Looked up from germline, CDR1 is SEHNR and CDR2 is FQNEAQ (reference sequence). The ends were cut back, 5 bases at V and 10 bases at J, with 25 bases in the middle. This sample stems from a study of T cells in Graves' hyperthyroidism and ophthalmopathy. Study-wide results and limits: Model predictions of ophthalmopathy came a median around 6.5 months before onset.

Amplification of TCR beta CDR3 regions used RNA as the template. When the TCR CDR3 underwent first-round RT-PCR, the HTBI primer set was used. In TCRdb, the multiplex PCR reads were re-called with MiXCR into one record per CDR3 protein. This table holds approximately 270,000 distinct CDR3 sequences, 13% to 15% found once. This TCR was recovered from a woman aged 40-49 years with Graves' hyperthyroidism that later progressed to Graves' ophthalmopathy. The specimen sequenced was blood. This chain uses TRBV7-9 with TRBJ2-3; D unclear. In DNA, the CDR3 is TGTGCCAGCAGCCACTCTAGACAACGCCTCCCGGCGGCGCAGTATTTT. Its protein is CASSHSRQRLPAAQYF.